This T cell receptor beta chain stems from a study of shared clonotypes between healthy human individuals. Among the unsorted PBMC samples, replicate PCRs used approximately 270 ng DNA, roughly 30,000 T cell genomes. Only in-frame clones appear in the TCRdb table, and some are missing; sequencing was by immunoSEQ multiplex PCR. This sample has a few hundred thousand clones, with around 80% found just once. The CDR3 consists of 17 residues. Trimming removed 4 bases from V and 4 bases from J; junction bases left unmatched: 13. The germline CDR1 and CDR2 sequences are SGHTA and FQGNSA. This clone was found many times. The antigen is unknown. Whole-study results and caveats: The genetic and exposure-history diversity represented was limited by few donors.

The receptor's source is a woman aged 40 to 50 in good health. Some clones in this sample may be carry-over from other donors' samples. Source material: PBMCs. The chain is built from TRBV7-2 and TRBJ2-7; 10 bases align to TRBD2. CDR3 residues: CASSSAPYSGRRYEQYF. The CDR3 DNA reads TGTGCCAGCAGCTCAGCACCATATAGCGGGAGGAGGTACGAGCAGTACTTC.